In its sample, the clone carrying this TCR beta chain was seen a few times. Its matching antigen is unknown. This CDR3 has 16 amino acids. Germline V CDR1 and CDR2: LGHNA, YNFKEQ. V was pared by 0 bases and J by 0 bases, with 12 bases between. This sample was taken from a study of PD-1 blockade in classical Hodgkin lymphoma. General observations from the study: Before treatment, TCR diversity in newly diagnosed patients was reportedly lower than in healthy donors.

Profiling relied on immunoSEQ multiplex PCR, and the TCRdb table lists in-frame clones only, not all of them. This sample has about 28,000 clones, with around 80% found just once. This sample's time point: cycle 4 day 1 (C4D1), after about 6 weeks of nivolumab. Each patient relapsed following autologous stem cell transplantation, and prior brentuximab vedotin exposure differed. The chain has TRBV4-2 and TRBJ2-7; possible D gene TRBD2, 7 bases. This TCR was recovered from a human donor with classical Hodgkin lymphoma. The specimen was peripheral blood mononuclear cells (PBMCs), collected before the fourth cycle of nivolumab. As DNA, the CDR3 is TGTGCCAGCAGCCAAGATACGGCGGGGGCCTCCTACGAGCAGTACTTC. This encodes CASSQDTAGASYEQYF.